Presented here are 14 T cell receptor beta chains from one specimen sequenced in a study of shared clonotypes between healthy human individuals. Method: immunoSEQ multiplex PCR; TCRdb's copy keeps in-frame clones and lacks some. The repertoire has under 550,000 clones, 95% to 97% of them found once; the top ten carry less than 0.06%. The sample comprised naive CD4+ T cells sorted from blood. Subset in this sample: CD45RA+ positively selected. These receptors originate from a woman younger than 45 in good health.

Written as DNA, the CDR3 is TGTGCCAGCAGCCTTCGGGACAGGGGGAACACTGAAGCTTTCTTT. Its protein product is CASSLRDRGNTEAFF. The rearrangement joins TRBV5-5 to TRBJ1-1; 10 bases align to TRBD1. Per the germline V gene, CDR1 is SGHKS and CDR2 is YYEKEE (reference sequence). Unmatched junction bases numbered 4, after V lost 4 bases and J lost 1 base. The CDR3 sequence is 15 residues long.

This clone appeared a single time. The genes are TRBV18 and TRBJ1-3; D perhaps matches TRBD1 (5 bases). Germline CDR1 is KGHSH and CDR2 is LQKENI. This CDR3 has 16 residues. The ends were cut back, 3 bases at V and 0 bases at J, with 12 bases in the middle. The CDR3 coding sequence is TGTGCCAGCTCACCGGGGCAGGTTAGCTCTGGAAACACCATATATTTT. Translation gives CASSPGQVSSGNTIYF.

The rearrangement uses TRBV11-1 and TRBJ2-7; weak D call: TRBD1 (6 bases). V was shortened by 3 bases and J by 3 bases, with 21 bases between the two germline ends. Germline V gene lookup returns CDR1 SGHAT and CDR2 FQDESV (reference sequence). This CDR3 contains 17 residues. The CDR3 region has the DNA TGTGCCAGCAGCTTTTTCCGGGGCCGGGACACAGTCTACGAGCAGTACTTC. Translated, it gives CASSFFRGRDTVYEQYF.

This chain uses TRBV28 with TRBJ1-2, with D possibly matching TRBD1 (6 bases). V was pared by 9 bases and J by 3 bases, with 17 bases between. The CDR3 has 14 residues. Germline V gene lookup returns CDR1 MDHEN and CDR2 SYDVKM. CDR3: CASYKGGRYYGYTF. The CDR3 nucleotides are TGTGCCAGTTACAAGGGGGGACGGTACTATGGCTACACCTTC.

The chain links TRBV6-5 to TRBJ1-1; no clear D gene. The CDR3 runs 13 residues. The germline CDR1 and CDR2 sequences are MNHEY and SVGAGI. V lost 6 bases and J lost 1, with 9 bases in between. CDR3 region: CASSPDTNTEAFF. In DNA, the CDR3 is TGTGCCAGCAGCCCCGACACGAACACTGAAGCTTTCTTT.

About this clone: Additional DNA sequences in this sample encode the identical CDR3. CDR3 loop: CASSTRTDTQYF. Here the CDR3 DNA reads TGTGCCAGCAGCACAAGAACAGATACGCAGTATTTT. The gene calls are TRBV9 and TRBJ2-3; D is unresolved. The V gene's germline CDR1 is SGDLS and CDR2 YYNGEE. Trimming removed 4 bases at V and 3 bases at J, with 6 bases between. The CDR3 consists of 12 residues.

J is TRBJ1-4 and V is TRBV28, with TRBD1 as a possible D gene (5 bases). The CDR3 has 14 residues. Trimming cost V 5 bases and J 3 bases, with 10 bases left between them. Germline V gene sequence: CDR1 MDHEN, CDR2 SYDVKM. CDR3 protein: CASSLGAPNEKLFF. The CDR3 DNA reads TGTGCCAGCAGTCTCGGGGCCCCTAATGAAAAACTGTTTTTT.

The chain carries TRBV20-1 and TRBJ2-5; no reliable D call. V lost 3 bases, J lost 5 bases, and 7 bases lay in between. Germline lookup yields CDR1 DFQATT and CDR2 SNEGSKA (reference sequence). The CDR3 spans 11 residues. The CDR3 nucleotides are TGCAGTGCTAGTAAGCTGGAGACCCAGTACTTC. Its translation is CSASKLETQYF.

This chain links TRBV11-2 with TRBJ1-4, with D uncertain. Germline V lookup: CDR1 SGHAT, CDR2 FQNNGV. V was cut by 5 bases and J by 2 bases, with 12 bases left in between. CDR3 length: 15 residues. The CDR3 region has the DNA TGTGCCAGCAGCCCAGTGGTGGGTACTAATGAAAAACTGTTTTTT. Encoded protein: CASSPVVGTNEKLFF.

The CDR3: CASSDIGLAGAPVYEQYF. DNA of the CDR3: TGTGCCAGCAGTGATATCGGACTAGCGGGTGCCCCCGTTTACGAGCAGTACTTC. The chain joins TRBV2 to TRBJ2-5; 11 bases fit TRBD2. TRBJ2-7 matches the DNA end more closely, so the J call is doubtful. CDR1 and CDR2 (germline): SNHLY, FYNNEI. The CDR3 loop spans 18 amino acids.

This chain joins TRBV4-1 and TRBJ1-1; 12 bases map to TRBD1. The junction had 5 bases not matched to a gene; V was cut back by 5 bases and J by 1 base. Germline CDR1 reads MGHRA; CDR2 reads YSYEKL. The CDR3 totals 16 residues. CDR3 bases: TGCGCCAGCAGCGGGGGACAGGGGGCTGAGAACACTGAAGCTTTCTTT. Translated, it gives CASSGGQGAENTEAFF.

This chain links TRBV6-1 with TRBJ2-7; D is perhaps TRBD1 or TRBD2 (5 bases each). The CDR3 contains 15 residues. Deletions cut 1 base from V and 2 bases from J, with 12 bases between. CDR1 and CDR2 from the germline V gene are MNHNS and SASEGT. In DNA form, the CDR3 reads TGTGCCAGCAGTGAAGGAGGGGCTGGGCCCTACGAGCAGTACTTC. It yields the protein CASSEGGAGPYEQYF.

V gene TRBV10-3 combines with J gene TRBJ2-5; a weak D match, TRBD1 (5 bases). The J call may be wrong; the DNA end is better matched by TRBJ2-7. From germline, CDR1 is ENHRY and CDR2 SYGVKD. The length of the CDR3 is 14 residues. In nucleotides, the CDR3 is TGTGCCATCAGTGATCGTGGACAATCCTACGAGCAGTACTTC. Residues: CAISDRGQSYEQYF.

The J gene is TRBJ1-2, the V gene TRBV28; 7 nucleotides line up with TRBD1. CDR1 MDHEN and CDR2 SYDVKM come from the germline V gene. The CDR3 loop spans 15 amino acids. Trimming cost V 1 base and J 5 bases; bases outside gene matches: 7. The CDR3 nucleotides read TGTGCCAGCAGTTTATCAGGGGGTTTCGTTTATGGCTACACCTTC. Protein sequence: CASSLSGGFVYGYTF.